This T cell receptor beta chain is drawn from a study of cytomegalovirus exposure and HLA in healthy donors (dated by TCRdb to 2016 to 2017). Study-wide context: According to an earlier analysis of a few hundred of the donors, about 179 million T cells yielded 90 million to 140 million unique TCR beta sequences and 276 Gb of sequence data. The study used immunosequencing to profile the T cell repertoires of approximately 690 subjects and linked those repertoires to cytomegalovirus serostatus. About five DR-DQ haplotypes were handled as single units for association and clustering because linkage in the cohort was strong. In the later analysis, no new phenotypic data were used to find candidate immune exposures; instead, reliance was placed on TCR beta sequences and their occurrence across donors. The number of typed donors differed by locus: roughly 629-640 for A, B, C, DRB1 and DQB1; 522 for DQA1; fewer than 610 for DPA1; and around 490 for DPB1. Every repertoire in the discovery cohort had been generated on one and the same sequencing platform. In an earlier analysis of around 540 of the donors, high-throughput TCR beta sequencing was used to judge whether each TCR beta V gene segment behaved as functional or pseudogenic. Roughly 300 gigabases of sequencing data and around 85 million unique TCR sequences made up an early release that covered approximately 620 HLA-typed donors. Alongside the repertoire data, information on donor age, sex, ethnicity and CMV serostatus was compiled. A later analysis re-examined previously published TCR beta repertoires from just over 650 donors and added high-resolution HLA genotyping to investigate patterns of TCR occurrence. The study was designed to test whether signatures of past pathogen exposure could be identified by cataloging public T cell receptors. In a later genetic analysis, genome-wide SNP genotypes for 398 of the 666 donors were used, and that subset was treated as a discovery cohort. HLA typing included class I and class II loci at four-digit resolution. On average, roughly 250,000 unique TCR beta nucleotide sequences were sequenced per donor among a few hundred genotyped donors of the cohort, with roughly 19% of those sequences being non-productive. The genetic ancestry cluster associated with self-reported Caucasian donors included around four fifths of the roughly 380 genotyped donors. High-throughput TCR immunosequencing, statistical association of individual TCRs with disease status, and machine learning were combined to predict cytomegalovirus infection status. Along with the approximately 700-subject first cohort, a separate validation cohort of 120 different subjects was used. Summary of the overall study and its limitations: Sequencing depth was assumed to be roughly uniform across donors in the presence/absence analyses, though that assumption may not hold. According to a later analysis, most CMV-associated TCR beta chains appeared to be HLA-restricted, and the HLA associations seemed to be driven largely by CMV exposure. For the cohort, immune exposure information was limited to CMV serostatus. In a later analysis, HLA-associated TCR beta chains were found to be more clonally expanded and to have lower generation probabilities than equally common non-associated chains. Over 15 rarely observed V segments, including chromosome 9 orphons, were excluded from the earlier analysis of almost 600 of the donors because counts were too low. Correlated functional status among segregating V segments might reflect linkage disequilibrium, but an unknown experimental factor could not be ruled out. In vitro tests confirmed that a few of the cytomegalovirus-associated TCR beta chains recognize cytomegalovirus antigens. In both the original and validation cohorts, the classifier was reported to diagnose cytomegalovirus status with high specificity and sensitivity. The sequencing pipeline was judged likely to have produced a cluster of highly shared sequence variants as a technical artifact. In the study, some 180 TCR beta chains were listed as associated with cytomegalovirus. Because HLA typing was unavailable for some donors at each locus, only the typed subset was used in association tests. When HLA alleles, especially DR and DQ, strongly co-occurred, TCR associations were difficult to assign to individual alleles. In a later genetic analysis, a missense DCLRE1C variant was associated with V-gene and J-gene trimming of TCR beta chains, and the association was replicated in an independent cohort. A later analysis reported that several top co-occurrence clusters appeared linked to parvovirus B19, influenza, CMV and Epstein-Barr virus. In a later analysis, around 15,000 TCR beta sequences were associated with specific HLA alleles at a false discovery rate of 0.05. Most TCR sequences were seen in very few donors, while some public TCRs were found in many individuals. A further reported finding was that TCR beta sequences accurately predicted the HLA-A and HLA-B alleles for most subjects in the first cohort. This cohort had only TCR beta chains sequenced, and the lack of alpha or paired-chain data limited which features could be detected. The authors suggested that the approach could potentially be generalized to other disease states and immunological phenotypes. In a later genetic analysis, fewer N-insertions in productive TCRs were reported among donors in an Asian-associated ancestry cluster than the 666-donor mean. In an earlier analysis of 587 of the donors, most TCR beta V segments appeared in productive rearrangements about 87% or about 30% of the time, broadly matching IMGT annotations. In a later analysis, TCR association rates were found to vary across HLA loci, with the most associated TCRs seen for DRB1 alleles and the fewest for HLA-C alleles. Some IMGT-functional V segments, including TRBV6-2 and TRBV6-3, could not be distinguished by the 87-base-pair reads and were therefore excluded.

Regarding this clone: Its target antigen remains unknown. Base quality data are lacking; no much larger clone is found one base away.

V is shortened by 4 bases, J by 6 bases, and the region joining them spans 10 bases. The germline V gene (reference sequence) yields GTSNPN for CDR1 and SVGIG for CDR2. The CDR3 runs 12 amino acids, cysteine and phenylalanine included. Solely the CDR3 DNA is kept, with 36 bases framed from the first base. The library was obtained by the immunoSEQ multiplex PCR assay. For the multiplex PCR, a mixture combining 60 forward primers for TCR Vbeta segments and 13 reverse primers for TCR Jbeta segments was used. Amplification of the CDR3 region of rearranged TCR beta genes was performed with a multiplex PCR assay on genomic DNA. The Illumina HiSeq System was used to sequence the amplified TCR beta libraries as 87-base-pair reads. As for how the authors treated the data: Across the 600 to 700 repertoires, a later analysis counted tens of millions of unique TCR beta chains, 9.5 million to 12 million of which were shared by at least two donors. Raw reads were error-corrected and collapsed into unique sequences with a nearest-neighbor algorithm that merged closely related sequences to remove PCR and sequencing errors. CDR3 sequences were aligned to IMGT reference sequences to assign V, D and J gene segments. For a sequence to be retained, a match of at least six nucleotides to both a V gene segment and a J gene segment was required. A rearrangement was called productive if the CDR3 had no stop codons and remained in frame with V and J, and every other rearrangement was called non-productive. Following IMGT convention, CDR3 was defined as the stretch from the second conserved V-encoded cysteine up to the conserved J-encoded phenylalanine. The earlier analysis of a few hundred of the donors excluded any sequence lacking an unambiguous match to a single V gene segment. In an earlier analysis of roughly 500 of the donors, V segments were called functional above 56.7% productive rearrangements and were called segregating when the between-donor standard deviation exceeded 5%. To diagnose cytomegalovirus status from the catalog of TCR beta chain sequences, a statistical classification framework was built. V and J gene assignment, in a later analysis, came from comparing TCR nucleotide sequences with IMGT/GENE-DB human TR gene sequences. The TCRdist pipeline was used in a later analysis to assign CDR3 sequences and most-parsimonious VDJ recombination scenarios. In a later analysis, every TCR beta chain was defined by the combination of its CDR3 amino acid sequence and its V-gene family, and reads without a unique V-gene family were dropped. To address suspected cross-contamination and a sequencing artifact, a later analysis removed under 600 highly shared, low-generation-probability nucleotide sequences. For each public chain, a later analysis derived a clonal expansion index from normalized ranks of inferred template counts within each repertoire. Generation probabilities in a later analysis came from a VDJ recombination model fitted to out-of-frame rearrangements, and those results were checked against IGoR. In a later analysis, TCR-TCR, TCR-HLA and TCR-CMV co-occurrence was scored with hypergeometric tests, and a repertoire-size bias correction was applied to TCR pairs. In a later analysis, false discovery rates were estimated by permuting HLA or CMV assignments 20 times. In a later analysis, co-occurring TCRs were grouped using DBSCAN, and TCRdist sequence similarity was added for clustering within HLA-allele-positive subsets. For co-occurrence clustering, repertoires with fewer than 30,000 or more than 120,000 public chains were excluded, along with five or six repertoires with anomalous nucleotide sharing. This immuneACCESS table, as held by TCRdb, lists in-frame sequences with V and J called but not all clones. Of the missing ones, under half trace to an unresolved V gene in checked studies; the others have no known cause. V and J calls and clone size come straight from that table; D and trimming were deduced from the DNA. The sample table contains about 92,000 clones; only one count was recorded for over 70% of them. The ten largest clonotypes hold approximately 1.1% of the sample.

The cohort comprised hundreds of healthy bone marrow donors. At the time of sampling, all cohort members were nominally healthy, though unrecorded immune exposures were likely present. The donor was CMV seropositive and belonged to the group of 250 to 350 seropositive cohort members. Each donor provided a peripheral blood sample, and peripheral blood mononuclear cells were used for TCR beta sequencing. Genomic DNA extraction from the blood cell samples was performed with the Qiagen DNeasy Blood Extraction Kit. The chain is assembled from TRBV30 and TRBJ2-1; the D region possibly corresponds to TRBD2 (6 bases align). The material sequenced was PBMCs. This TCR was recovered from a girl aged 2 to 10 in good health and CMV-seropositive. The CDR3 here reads CAWNRAGNEQFF. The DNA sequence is TGTGCCTGGAATCGAGCGGGCAATGAGCAGTTCTTC.